This T cell receptor beta chain comes out of a study of blood T cell repertoires in COVID-19. The germline V gene encodes CDR1 SNHLY and CDR2 FYNNEI. V lost 5 bases and J lost 6, with 24 bases in between. This CDR3 spans 17 amino acids. As handled by the study authors: Reference gene primer amplification gave nucleated cell count estimates. The assay was immunoSEQ multiplex PCR, and TCRdb's table has in-frame clones only and misses some. V and J calls and clone size are those listed in that table; D and trimming were worked out from the DNA. Of 60,000 to 65,000 clones listed, around 90% are singletons.

The sequence was collected from a man aged 50-59 years with active COVID-19. The genes are TRBV2 and TRBJ2-3; the D gene is possibly TRBD2 (5 bases). What was sequenced was peripheral blood. The CDR3 protein is CASSLGLVLDFGDTQYF. CDR3 DNA: TGTGCCAGCAGTCTCGGACTCGTCCTAGATTTCGGCGATACGCAGTATTTT.